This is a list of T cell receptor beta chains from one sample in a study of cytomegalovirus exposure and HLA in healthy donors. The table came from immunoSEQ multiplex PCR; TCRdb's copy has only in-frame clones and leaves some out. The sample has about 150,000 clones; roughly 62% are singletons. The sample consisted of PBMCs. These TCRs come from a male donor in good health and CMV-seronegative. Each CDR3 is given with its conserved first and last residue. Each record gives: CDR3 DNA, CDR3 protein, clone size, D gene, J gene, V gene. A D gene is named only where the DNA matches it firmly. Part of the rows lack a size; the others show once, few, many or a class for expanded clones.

DNA: TGTGCCAGTAGTCAACAGAGGGGAGGACAAGCAACCGGGGAGCTGTTTTTT
CDR3: CASSQQRGGQATGELFF
size: -
D: -
J: TRBJ2-2
V: TRBV19

DNA: TGTGCCAGCAGCCGATGGACAGTTTCTTATGGCTACACCTTC
CDR3: CASSRWTVSYGYTF
size: -
D: -
J: TRBJ1-2
V: TRBV7-9

DNA: TGTGCCAGCAGCTTAGGGGGGGGAGCTGGGGCCAACGTCCTGACTTTC
CDR3: CASSLGGGAGANVLTF
size: -
D: TRBD2
J: TRBJ2-6
V: TRBV7-2

DNA: TGTGCCAGCTCACCGCGACAGATCCTCTACAGCCCCTACGAGCAGTACTTC
CDR3: CASSPRQILYSPYEQYF
size: -
D: -
J: TRBJ2-7
V: TRBV18

DNA: TGCGCCAGCAGCCAAGTTCAGACATTCTCTGGAAACACCATATATTTT
CDR3: CASSQVQTFSGNTIYF
size: -
D: -
J: TRBJ1-3
V: TRBV4-1

DNA: TGCGCCAGCAGCCAAACCCTAGCGGGTGAGCTAAATGAGCAGTTCTTC
CDR3: CASSQTLAGELNEQFF
size: few
D: TRBD2
J: TRBJ2-1
V: TRBV4-1

DNA: TGCGCCAGCAATCAGGGTGGCACTGAAGCTTTCTTT
CDR3: CASNQGGTEAFF
size: -
D: -
J: TRBJ1-1
V: TRBV5-1

DNA: TGTGCCACGGGAAATAGCAATCAGCCCCAGCATTTT
CDR3: CATGNSNQPQHF
size: -
D: -
J: TRBJ1-5
V: TRBV6-6

DNA: TGCGCCAGCAGCTCGCAGACTAGCGGGGGGGCCCCCACGGAGTTCTTC
CDR3: CASSSQTSGGAPTEFF
size: -
D: TRBD2
J: TRBJ2-1
V: TRBV5-1

DNA: TGTGCCAGCAGTTTATGGCAGGGGACGAGCTACACCTTC
CDR3: CASSLWQGTSYTF
size: -
D: -
J: TRBJ1-2
V: TRBV27

DNA: TGTGCCAGCAGGACGACAGGAGATAGAAACATTCAGTACTTC
CDR3: CASRTTGDRNIQYF
size: few
D: -
J: TRBJ2-4
V: TRBV11-1

DNA: TGTGCCAGCAGCCAGGACCGGGGACAAGAGACCCAGTACTTC
CDR3: CASSQDRGQETQYF
size: -
D: -
J: TRBJ2-5
V: TRBV7-6

DNA: TGTGCCAGCAGCTCGGGACTAGCGACCTACAATGAGCAGTTCTTC
CDR3: CASSSGLATYNEQFF
size: -
D: TRBD2
J: TRBJ2-1
V: TRBV5-4

DNA: TGCGCCAGCACCGAGCGGGGGGGCTTGGAGACCCAGTACTTC
CDR3: CASTERGGLETQYF
size: few
D: TRBD2
J: TRBJ2-5
V: TRBV5-1

DNA: TGTGCCAGCAGCTTAATCAGTTACAATGAGCAGTTCTTC
CDR3: CASSLISYNEQFF
size: -
D: -
J: TRBJ2-1
V: TRBV7-9

DNA: TGTGCCAGCAGCTTATTCAGGCAAGAGACCCAGTACTTC
CDR3: CASSLFRQETQYF
size: -
D: -
J: TRBJ2-5
V: TRBV11-2